This record looks at one T cell receptor (beta chain) sequence and its context. Its antigen is not yet known. No quality values exist for individual bases; no much larger clone is one base distant. These data are taken from a study of molecular identifiers for immune sequencing clone quantification (dated by TCRdb to 2016 to 2019). About the investigation overall: For a replicate experiment, RNA from roughly 20,000 or 100,000 naive CD8 T cells was divided into five aliquots, and four of the five aliquots were sequenced. This methods study benchmarked molecular-identifier clustering-based TCR repertoire sequencing (MIDCIRS) and TCR RNA copy counting, using CD8 T cells to do so. What the authors observed across the whole study: Modeling indicated approximately 3 TCR RNA copies recovered per cell, compared with about 10 by digital PCR, which implies a capture efficiency of approximately 31%. Highly expanded clone sizes could be underestimated if identical TCR molecules share a barcode. When barcode sub-clustering was left out, chimeric consensus sequences inflated TCR diversity, with chimeras reaching as high as 47%. A single cell's worth of spiked-in Jurkat TCR RNA was reported detectable even among about 1.1 million naive CD8 T cells. Clones above 20 RNA copies held over 99% of molecules in CMV-specific effector cells but under 1% in naive cells.

The CDR3, cysteine through phenylalanine, is 17 amino acids long. The read is trimmed to its CDR3 DNA, 51 bases read in frame from base 1. The junction shows trimming of 5 bases on V and 3 bases on J, plus 22 bases between the germline ends. As encoded in the germline V gene, CDR1 is SGHAT while CDR2 is FQNNGV. Naive CD8 T cells were FACS-sorted as CD8+CD4-CCR7+CD45RA+ on a BD FACSAria II into RLT Plus buffer. To compare sensitivity, a portion of the naive CD8 T cell RNA was divided evenly between MIDCIRS and a Smart-seq2-style 5'RACE protocol. Enrichment of CD8 T cells was done with RosetteSep CD8+ T Cell Enrichment Cocktail plus Ficoll-Paque, and ACK red cell lysis came afterward. The receptor library was made with PCR. Sequencing was performed on an Illumina MiSeq. Purification of total RNA was performed with the Qiagen AllPrep DNA/RNA kit. Before analysis, reads from multiple sequencing runs of the same library were pooled. Per the source publication's procedure: Reads were retained only if an exact TCR constant sequence was present, and the retained reads were trimmed to 150 nt and grouped according to their 12-nt molecular barcodes. Reads inside each barcode group were sub-clustered using a 15% Levenshtein threshold, and a quality-weighted consensus sequence was constructed for each RNA molecule. Non-functional sequences were discarded, and so were lower-count sequences lying one edit away from another sequence. Barcode sub-clusters with fewer than 20% of the maximum read count were removed, based on fitting two negative binomial distributions. TCRdb trimmed the raw reads at Q25, called clones with MiXCR and kept productive beta chains. Rows are combined by CDR3 protein, so each entry shows the most common genes and DNA. TCRdb assigned the V and J calls; the authors' analysis was not used. For this sample there are about 36,000 distinct CDR3 sequences; under 20% appear just once. The ten largest clonotypes hold 6.5% to 8% of the sample.

The V and J segments used are TRBV11-2 and TRBJ1-1; the D gene is perhaps TRBD1, from 5 matching bases. The sample comprised naive CD8+ T cells from blood, with Jurkat cell RNA spiked in. The sample's cell subset or site label is to be understood as: FACS-sorted CD8+CD4-CCR7+CD45RA+ naive T cells. The sequence was collected from a human donor in good health. Some libraries in this study had Jurkat cell RNA spiked in. CDR3 protein: CASSIEISGRGYTEAFF. The DNA sequence is TGTGCCAGCAGCATCGAAATTAGCGGTCGGGGCTACACTGAAGCTTTCTTT.